The source of this T cell receptor beta chain is a study of blood T cell repertoires in COVID-19. The wider study: The cDNA or gDNA used as material had been derived from T cells, B-cell-depleted T cells, or PBMCs.

In the source study's methods: Counts of nucleated cells, estimated from reference gene primer amplification, were obtained. Profiled with immunoSEQ multiplex PCR; TCRdb holds only in-frame clones, not every one. The D gene and trimming were derived from the DNA, and the V and J assignments and clone size from that table. Among around 280,000 clones listed, roughly nine tenths were seen once. Enrollees, about 18 to 89 years old, lived in 24 US areas. Membership in each cohort depended on participant-reported clinical history. Trimming at V came to 4 bases and at J to 7 bases, leaving 9 bases not matched to a gene. CDR1 is MNHNY and CDR2 is SVGAGI in the germline V gene (reference sequence). The CDR3 runs to 15 residues.

Sample: PBMCs or T cells enriched from blood (not recorded which). The origin of this receptor is a woman between 40 and 55 years old who had recovered from COVID-19. The V and J genes are TRBV6-6 and TRBJ1-4; 7 nucleotides match TRBD1. CDR3 loop: CASSSLRDSVEKLFF. Here the CDR3 DNA reads TGTGCCAGCAGTTCGCTCAGGGACAGTGTTGAAAAACTGTTTTTT.